This entry is about one T cell receptor beta chain. No count is recorded, yet this clonotype rates as medium-sized (0.01 to 0.1%) from its frequency. Its specific antigen is unknown. This sample is drawn from a study of GPR56 and killer-like receptors on CD4 memory cells (dated by TCRdb to between 2017 and 2020). Study-level background: According to the study's proposal, human CD4+ memory T-cell differentiation and cytokine production potential are marked by the progressive acquisition of KLRB1, KLRG1, GPR56 and then KLRF1. The study described its healthy blood donors as age-matched to the liver disease patients, who had a median age of 68 years.

Sequencing was performed on an Illumina HiSeq 2500. For construction of sequencing libraries, the recombined TCRbeta locus was amplified according to a previously published PCR protocol. The original methods were these. Reads whose average quality score was below 30 were removed, and the reads that remained were processed with IMSEQ. Each clonotype was defined by the combination of Vbeta gene, Jbeta gene and CDR3 amino acid sequence. To quantify how much the repertoires of different populations overlapped, the Morisita-Horn index was computed on the top 100 expanded clones. Renyi diversity profiles calculated on the top 100 expanded clones were used to assess clonal diversity. The reads underwent TCRdb reprocessing, giving one record for each CDR3 protein sequence and no DNA. These V and J calls derive from TCRdb rather than the authors' analysis. This sample's table contains 2,500 to 4,000 distinct CDR3 sequences. Of the sample, nearly 5.5% is held by the ten largest clones.

Before TCRbeta sequencing, fluorescence-activated cell sorting was used to enrich five KLR/GPR56-defined CD4+ populations. To test a linear memory differentiation pathway, TCRbeta repertoires were sequenced from five CD4+ T-cell subsets defined by expression of KLRB1, KLRG1, GPR56 and KLRF1. TCR-sequenced cells came from peripheral blood of healthy control individuals, reported as five donors in the TCRbeta analysis figure. Heparinized peripheral blood was collected and all samples were processed within one hour of retrieval. To isolate peripheral blood mononuclear cells, blood was diluted 1:2 in PBS and put through Biocoll density gradient centrifugation at room temperature. Before flow sorting, CD4+ T cells were enriched from freshly isolated PBMCs by magnetic sorting with anti-CD4 MicroBeads. A BD FACSAria II was used to sort CD4+ T cells enriched from PBMCs of healthy donors according to marker expression. Surface staining used anti-KLRB1 clone 191B8, anti-KLRF1 clone 4A4.D10 and anti-KLRG1 clone REA261 antibodies from Miltenyi Biotec.

The CDR3, cysteine through phenylalanine, is 13 amino acids long. No DNA has been recorded. CDR1 and CDR2, looked up from the germline V gene, are MNHEY and SVGEGT. What the authors observed across the whole study: Rather than full repertoires, the diversity and similarity analyses used only the 100 most expanded clones in each population. Clonal frequency was low in the marker-negative population and increased progressively along the proposed pathway, with TCRbeta diversity decreasing accordingly. TCR repertoires overlapped especially between the late populations 4 and 5, and partly population 3. The authors took the finding that clones dominating late populations 4 and 5 were also present in early populations 1 and 2 as evidence for linear differentiation.

The chain joins TRBV6-2 or TRBV6-3 to TRBJ1-1. Sequenced sample: memory CD4+ T cells from blood. The receptor comes from a human donor in good health. The CDR3 protein: CASSYSSRAEAFF.